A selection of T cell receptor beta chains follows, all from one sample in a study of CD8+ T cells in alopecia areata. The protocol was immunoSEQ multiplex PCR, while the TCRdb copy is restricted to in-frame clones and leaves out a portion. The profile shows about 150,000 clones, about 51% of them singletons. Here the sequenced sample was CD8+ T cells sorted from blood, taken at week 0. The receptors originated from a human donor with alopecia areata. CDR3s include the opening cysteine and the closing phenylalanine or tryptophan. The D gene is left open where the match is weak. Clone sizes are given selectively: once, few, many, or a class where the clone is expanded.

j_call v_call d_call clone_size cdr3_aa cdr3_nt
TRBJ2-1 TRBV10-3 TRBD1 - CAISEGQDNEQFF TGTGCCATCAGTGAGGGACAGGATAATGAGCAGTTCTTC
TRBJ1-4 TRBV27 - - CASSPGVDGNEKLFF TGTGCCAGCAGTCCCGGGGTGGATGGAAATGAAAAACTGTTTTTT
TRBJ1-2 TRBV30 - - CAWSVLPGTTINYGYTF TGTGCCTGGAGTGTACTCCCCGGAACGACAATTAACTATGGCTACACCTTC
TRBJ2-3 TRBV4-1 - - CASSQEQRTDTQYF TGCGCCAGCAGCCAGGAACAACGCACAGATACGCAGTATTTT
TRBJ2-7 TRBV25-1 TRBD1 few CASSVGDRGSDEQYF TGTGCCAGCAGTGTAGGGGACAGGGGATCGGACGAGCAGTACTTC
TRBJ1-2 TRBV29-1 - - CSVDGQGPSGGYGYTF TGCAGCGTTGACGGCCAGGGGCCCTCCGGGGGATATGGCTACACCTTC
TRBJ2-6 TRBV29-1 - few CSVEDLDSGANVLTF TGCAGCGTTGAAGATCTGGACTCTGGGGCCAACGTCCTGACTTTC
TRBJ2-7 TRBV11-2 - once CASSPGGDYEQYF TGTGCCAGCAGCCCAGGAGGGGACTACGAGCAGTACTTC
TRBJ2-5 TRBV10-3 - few CAISELVDETQYF TGTGCCATCAGTGAGTTAGTCGACGAGACCCAGTACTTC
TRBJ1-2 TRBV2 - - CATISDSRGYTF TGTGCCACCATCTCAGACAGTCGGGGCTACACCTTC
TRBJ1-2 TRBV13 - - CASSLGQVYGYTF TGTGCCAGCAGCTTAGGCCAAGTCTATGGCTACACCTTC
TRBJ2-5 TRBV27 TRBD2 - CASTTSGGLGETQYF TGTGCCAGTACGACTAGCGGGGGTCTGGGGGAGACCCAGTACTTC
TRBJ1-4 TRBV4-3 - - CASSHHRAVTEKLFF TGCGCCAGCAGCCACCACAGGGCGGTGACTGAAAAACTGTTTTTT
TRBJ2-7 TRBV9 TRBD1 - CASSVGQGASTYEQYF TGTGCCAGCAGCGTAGGTCAGGGGGCATCGACCTACGAGCAGTACTTC
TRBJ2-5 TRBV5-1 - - CASSLGSQGLQETQYF TGCGCCAGCAGCTTGGGATCCCAAGGCCTCCAAGAGACCCAGTACTTC
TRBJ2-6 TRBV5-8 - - CASSFGAGANVLTF TGTGCCAGCAGCTTCGGGGCTGGGGCCAACGTCCTGACTTTC
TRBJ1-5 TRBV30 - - CAPQEGLYQPQHF TGTGCCCCCCAAGAGGGCCTTTATCAGCCCCAGCATTTT
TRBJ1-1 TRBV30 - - CAWSVDRLNTEAFF TGTGCCTGGAGTGTGGACCGACTGAACACTGAAGCTTTCTTT
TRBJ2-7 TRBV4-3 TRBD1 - CASSRGTGTAEQYF TGCGCCAGCAGCCGGGGGACAGGGACGGCCGAGCAGTACTTC
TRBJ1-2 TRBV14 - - CASSQELRPYYGYTF TGTGCCAGCAGCCAAGAGCTGCGCCCTTACTATGGCTACACCTTC
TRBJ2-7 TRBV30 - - CAWSGQHYYEQYF TGTGCCTGGAGTGGACAGCACTACTACGAGCAGTACTTC
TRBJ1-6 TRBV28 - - CATQFYNSPLHF TGTGCCACCCAGTTCTATAATTCACCCCTCCACTTT
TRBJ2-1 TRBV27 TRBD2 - CASSLSSGGLYNEQFF TGTGCCAGCAGTTTGAGCAGCGGGGGCTTGTACAATGAGCAGTTCTTC
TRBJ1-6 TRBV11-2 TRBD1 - CASSLGTVNSPLHF TGTGCCAGCAGCCTCGGGACAGTTAATTCACCCCTCCACTTT
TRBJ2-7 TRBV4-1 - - CASSQVLQGAYEQYF TGCGCCAGCAGCCAAGTTCTACAGGGTGCCTACGAGCAGTACTTC